The next 31 T cell receptor beta chains were all read from a single sample in a study of T-cell memory formation after mild COVID-19 (TCRdb year 2021). Libraries were made using 5' RACE. Sequenced using an Illumina NovaSeq 6000. TCRdb trimmed the raw reads at Q25, called clones with MiXCR and kept productive beta chains. For every CDR3 protein sequence, its rows merge into one entry that carries the most common genes and DNA. The sample table shows 390,000 or so distinct CDR3 sequences, and around a sixth are seen once. About a fifth of the sample is held by the ten biggest clonotypes. Sequencing input: PBMCs or a T cell subset sorted from them (not recorded which). The source of these receptors is a man in his late teens or twenties who had mild COVID-19 (a few samples of this study predate the infection). The sample titles of this study are shuffled in the database, so cell type and time point are left out; the donor was told from shared clones.

The V call is TRBV12-3 or TRBV12-4, the J call TRBJ2-7, with a possible D match to TRBD1 (5 bases). CDR3 length: 14 amino acids. V lost 3 bases and J lost 0, with 9 bases in between. The CDR3 DNA reads TGTGCCAGCAGTTTGACAGACAACTCCTACGAGCAGTACTTC. Translated: CASSLTDNSYEQYF.

This clonotype has at least ten counts. The CDR3 bases are TGCAGTGCTAGTAGGGACTCCAATGAGCAGTTCTTC. It yields the protein CSASRDSNEQFF. The chain carries TRBV20-1 and TRBJ2-1, with D possibly matching TRBD2 (6 bases). Trimming removed 3 bases from V and 6 bases from J, with 9 bases in between. The CDR3 is made up of 12 amino acids. Germline V gene sequence: CDR1 DFQATT, CDR2 SNEGSKA (reference sequence).

There are a few counts of this clonotype. The rearrangement links TRBV5-6 to TRBJ2-1; 7 bases map to TRBD2. Trimming cost V 4 bases and J 13 bases; bases outside gene matches: 8. The CDR3 length is 12 residues. CDR1 and CDR2 (germline): SGHDT, YYEEEE. CDR3 sequence reads: CASSLNRDYQFF. The CDR3 DNA sequence: TGTGCCAGCAGCCTCAACCGGGACTACCAGTTCTTC.

This clonotype is deemed medium-sized. The chain links TRBV10-2 to TRBJ2-7; D ambiguous. The CDR3 runs to 11 residues. Looked up from germline, CDR1 is WSHSY and CDR2 is SAAADI. V was pared by 8 bases and J by 2 bases, with 7 bases between. The CDR3 is CASGSPYEQYF. In DNA form, the CDR3 reads TGCGCCAGCGGGTCCCCCTACGAGCAGTACTTC.

This sequence joins TRBV5-6 and TRBJ2-3, with 12 positions matching TRBD2. V dropped 2 bases and J dropped 0; count of bases not matched to a gene: 7. From germline, CDR1 is SGHDT and CDR2 YYEEEE. The CDR3 covers 18 residues. Here the CDR3 DNA reads TGTGCCAGCAGCTTCGGGCTAGCGGGGGGGCCGAGCACAGATACGCAGTATTTT. Amino acids: CASSFGLAGGPSTDTQYF.

This clonotype was counted a few times. This chain links TRBV5-1 with TRBJ1-4; TRBD1 aligns across 7 bases. Germline-derived CDR1 and CDR2 are SGHRS and YFSETQ. V gave up 4 bases and J gave up 8 bases; unmatched junction bases: 14. The CDR3 runs to 16 residues. Written as DNA, the CDR3 is TGCGCCAGCAGCCCCGGGGCCACAGGGGATCTAGAAAAACTGTTTTTT. It is translated as CASSPGATGDLEKLFF. The full variable domain, completed using reference TRBV5-1 and TRBJ1-4, is KAGVTQTPRYLIKTRGQQVTLSCSPISGHRSVSWYQQTPGQGLQFLFEYFSETQRNKGNFPGRFSGRQFSNSRSEMNVSTLELGDSALYLCASSPGATGDLEKLFFGSGTQLSVL.

This clonotype was seen only a few times. This chain connects TRBV5-1 to TRBJ1-1; TRBD1 is a possible D gene (6 bases). The CDR3 runs 14 residues. In germline, CDR1 is SGHRS, CDR2 YFSETQ. Trimming cost V 4 bases and J 1 base, with 11 bases left between them. The CDR3 DNA reads as TGCGCCAGCAGCGTGGACAGAACGAACACTGAAGCTTTCTTT. Residues: CASSVDRTNTEAFF.

The table lists this clonotype with a few counts. V usage is TRBV6-5 and J usage is TRBJ1-1; D is undetermined. This CDR3 spans 14 amino acids. The germline V gene encodes CDR1 MNHEY and CDR2 SVGAGI. Trimming shortened V by 7 bases and J by 10 bases, and 22 bases separated the two germline ends. CDR3 sequence: CASIPMAGREGAFF. CDR3 DNA: TGTGCCAGCATACCGATGGCCGGACGTGAGGGAGCTTTCTTT.

This clonotype was recorded a few times. The chain links TRBV20-1 to TRBJ1-2; 8 nucleotides agree with TRBD1. Per germline, CDR1 DFQATT and CDR2 SNEGSKA (reference sequence). Trimming cost V 2 bases and J 6 bases; bases outside gene matches: 8. This CDR3 has 14 residues. The CDR3 sequence: CSARLGQGLHGYTF. CDR3 DNA sequence: TGCAGTGCTAGACTCGGACAGGGACTCCATGGCTACACCTTC.

The V gene is TRBV7-6, the J gene TRBJ2-7; 10 nucleotides match TRBD1. J gave up 2 bases and V 7 bases, and 8 bases lay outside the gene matches. The CDR3 spans 15 residues. CDR1 is SGHVS and CDR2 is FNYEAQ in the germline V gene. CDR3 in DNA: TGTGCCAGCACCTCCGGGACAGGGGTCGCCTACGAGCAGTACTTC. This gives the protein CASTSGTGVAYEQYF.

V gene TRBV11-2 combines with J gene TRBJ2-5; D is perhaps TRBD1 or TRBD2 (6 bases each). The CDR3 covers 15 residues. Per the germline V gene, CDR1 is SGHAT and CDR2 is FQNNGV. V was clipped by 4 bases and J by 2 bases, with 14 bases between them. CDR3 in DNA: TGTGCCAGCAGCTGGCCGGGGGCGGGGCAAGAGACCCAGTACTTC. Amino acid sequence: CASSWPGAGQETQYF.

The chain recombines TRBV19 with TRBJ1-2; D unclear. The germline V gene encodes CDR1 LNHDA and CDR2 SQIVND (reference sequence). Trimming removed 5 bases at V and 6 bases at J, with 13 bases between. This CDR3 comprises 13 residues. CDR3 residues: CASSLASRDGYTF. In DNA, the CDR3 is TGTGCCAGTAGTCTAGCGTCTCGGGATGGCTACACCTTC.

The V call is TRBV27, the J call TRBJ2-5; 10 bases are shared with TRBD1. Germline V gene data show CDR1 as MNHEY and CDR2 as SMNVEV (reference sequence). The CDR3 is 15 amino acids. J lost 2 bases, V lost 3 bases, and 3 bases had no gene match. The DNA of the CDR3 is TGTGCCAGCAGTTTCGGACAGGGGGATCAAGAGACCCAGTACTTC. Translation: CASSFGQGDQETQYF.

This clonotype was observed a handful of times. The CDR3 reads CASSQEQAPSTDTQYF. Here the CDR3 DNA reads TGCGCCAGCAGCCAAGAGCAAGCCCCGAGCACAGATACGCAGTATTTT. This chain uses TRBV4-1 with TRBJ2-3; D unresolved. Germline CDR1 MGHRA, CDR2 YSYEKL. V lost 0 bases to trimming and J lost 0 bases, with 10 bases between them. The CDR3 extends over 16 amino acids.

This clonotype was recorded many times. V gene TRBV12-3 or TRBV12-4 combines with J gene TRBJ1-5; 9 nucleotides agree with TRBD1. The CDR3 sequence is 14 residues long. Unmatched junction bases numbered 1, after V lost 5 bases and J lost 2 bases. The CDR3 is CASSRTGGNQPQHF. The DNA for the CDR3 is TGTGCCAGCAGTCGGACAGGGGGCAATCAGCCCCAGCATTTT.

This clonotype was recorded a few times. V and J are TRBV7-4 and TRBJ1-5; 7 bases are a match to TRBD1. The CDR3 is made up of 19 amino acids. CDR1 is SGHVT and CDR2 is SQSDAQ in the germline V gene. The V segment lost 2 bases and the J segment 0 bases; nucleotides outside the gene matches: 13. The CDR3 loop is CASSLNTGQWIHSNQPQHF. The CDR3 DNA reads as TGTGCCAGCAGCTTAAATACGGGACAGTGGATTCATAGCAATCAGCCCCAGCATTTT.

The V call is TRBV18, the J call TRBJ1-1; TRBD1 aligns across 8 bases. This CDR3 is 16 amino acids long. The germline V gene has CDR1 KGHSH and CDR2 LQKENI. The trim removed 3 bases at V and 1 base at J, leaving 7 bases unmatched. The CDR3 loop reads CASSPKWTGKNTEAFF. Here the CDR3 DNA reads TGTGCCAGCTCACCCAAATGGACAGGGAAGAACACTGAAGCTTTCTTT.

V is TRBV20-1 and J is TRBJ2-1; D unclear. V gave up 0 bases and J gave up 8 bases, with 11 bases separating them. Germline V CDR1 and CDR2: DFQATT, SNEGSKA (reference sequence). This CDR3 has 13 residues. The CDR3 DNA is TGCAGTGCTAGAGACCCAGGTCTTCATGAGCAGTTCTTC. It translates to CSARDPGLHEQFF.

The chain employs TRBV5-1 and TRBJ2-5; D ambiguous. The V gene lost 5 bases and the J gene lost 5 bases, with 13 bases spanning the gap. From germline, CDR1 is SGHRS and CDR2 YFSETQ. This CDR3 region has 13 residues. CDR3 region: CASRPPAGETQYF. CDR3 nucleotides: TGCGCCAGCAGACCCCCCGCCGGGGAGACCCAGTACTTC.

The chain combines TRBV21-1 with TRBJ1-2; the D call TRBD1 from the table was never checked on the DNA. TRBV21-1 is tagged as a pseudogene. The CDR3 sequence is 13 residues long. Written as DNA, the CDR3 is TGTGCCACCCCACGGGATCAGATGTCGGGCTACACCTTC. Its translation: CATPRDQMSGYTF.

Many counts were recorded for this clonotype. This rearrangement joins TRBV7-2 to TRBJ2-1, with 13 bases lining up with TRBD2. The length of the CDR3 is 19 residues. After removal of 3 bases from V and 2 bases from J, the junction contained 10 bases not matched to a gene. CDR1 is SGHTA and CDR2 is FQGNSA in the germline V gene. As DNA, the CDR3 is TGTGCCAGCAGCTTTTACCGACTAGCGGGGGGCCAGACCTACAATGAGCAGTTCTTC. It codes for CASSFYRLAGGQTYNEQFF.

This clonotype has only a few counts. V is TRBV7-6 and J is TRBJ2-7; possible D gene TRBD1, 6 bases. CDR1 SGHVS and CDR2 FNYEAQ come from the germline V gene. This CDR3 region has 15 residues. V lost 1 base, J lost 6 bases, and 16 bases lay in between. The DNA for the CDR3 is TGTGCCAGCAGCTTAGACAGGGAAGGCCTCGCCGAGCAGTACTTC. This encodes CASSLDREGLAEQYF.

This clonotype was detected many times. V is TRBV4-1 and J is TRBJ2-7; perhaps D is TRBD1 or TRBD2 (5 bases each). CDR3 length: 14 amino acids. V lost 1 base, J lost 6 bases, and 13 bases lay in between. Germline lookup yields CDR1 MGHRA and CDR2 YSYEKL. This CDR3 reads CASSQGTQSGEQYV. In DNA, the CDR3 is TGCGCCAGCAGCCAAGGGACACAAAGCGGCGAGCAGTACGTC.

J is TRBJ2-3 and V is TRBV28, with D unresolved. Germline loops: CDR1 MDHEN, CDR2 SYDVKM. V was trimmed by 5 bases and J by 4 bases, leaving 10 bases between them. The CDR3 sequence is 13 residues long. As DNA, the CDR3 is TGTGCCAGCAGTGACCCCGCAGCAGATACGCAGTATTTT. Translation gives CASSDPAADTQYF.

This clonotype was seen at least ten times. This chain joins TRBV7-2 and TRBJ1-1; the match to TRBD1 covers 12 bases. In germline, CDR1 is SGHTA, CDR2 FQGNSA. The CDR3 contains 16 residues. The ends lost 4 bases at V and 5 bases at J; junction bases unmatched: 8. In DNA, the CDR3 is TGTGCCAGCAGCTCGGGACAGGGGGCTGGGGGGACTGAAGCTTTCTTT. Its protein is CASSSGQGAGGTEAFF.

This clonotype was observed a few times. DNA of the CDR3: TGTGCCAGCAGTTACGGCTCTAGCGGGAAGCAAGAGACCCAGTACTTC. Translation: CASSYGSSGKQETQYF. The V gene is TRBV6-5, the J gene TRBJ2-5; 9 bases fit TRBD2. Germline V lookup: CDR1 MNHEY, CDR2 SVGAGI. The V gene end was trimmed by 2 bases and the J gene end by 2 bases; junction bases not matched to a gene: 6. The CDR3 loop spans 16 amino acids.

This chain uses TRBV4-1 with TRBJ1-5, with TRBD1 identical over 8 bases. CDR3 length: 16 residues. Unmatched junction bases numbered 3, after V lost 2 bases and J lost 0 bases. CDR1 is MGHRA, CDR2 YSYEKL, per germline. The CDR3 sequence is CASSQPGTGSNQPQHF. CDR3 DNA: TGCGCCAGCAGCCAACCCGGGACAGGTAGCAATCAGCCCCAGCATTTT.

The chain is built from TRBV10-1 and TRBJ2-7; 12 nucleotides agree with TRBD2. From germline, CDR1 is WNHNN and CDR2 SYGVQD (reference sequence). CDR3 size: 15 residues. V trimming: 5 bases; J trimming: 3 bases; junction bases outside the gene matches: 5. DNA of the CDR3: TGCGCCAGCAGTAAGGGACTAGCGGGTGACTACGAGCAGTACTTC. Amino acids: CASSKGLAGDYEQYF.

J is TRBJ2-3 and V is TRBV30; D is uncertain. Germline lookup yields CDR1 GTSNPN and CDR2 SVGIG (reference sequence). The CDR3 spans 12 residues. The ends were cut back, 2 bases at V and 6 bases at J, with 9 bases in the middle. CDR3 sequence: CAWSFIADTQYF. In DNA, the CDR3 is TGTGCCTGGAGTTTCATCGCGGATACGCAGTATTTT. The whole variable domain, filled in from reference TRBV30 and TRBJ2-3, reads SQTIHQWPATLVQPVGSPLSLECTVEGTSNPNLYWYRQAAGRGLQLLFYSVGIGQISSEVPQNLSASRPQDRQFILSSKKLLLSDSGFYLCAWSFIADTQYFGPGTRLTVL.

The genes are TRBV4-2 and TRBJ1-2, with TRBD1 identical over 7 bases. V shed 4 bases, J shed 1 base, and the junction held 6 bases outside the gene matches. Germline V gives CDR1 LGHNA, CDR2 YNFKEQ. The CDR3 runs to 15 residues. The CDR3, as DNA: TGTGCCAGCAGCCCCGGGACAGAACTTAACTATGGCTACACCTTC. This translates into CASSPGTELNYGYTF.

This clonotype was observed a handful of times. The chain uses TRBV9 and TRBJ2-3; 8 bases are shared with TRBD2. Per germline, CDR1 SGDLS and CDR2 YYNGEE. The junction had 9 bases not matched to a gene; V was cut back by 3 bases and J by 6 bases. This CDR3 has 15 amino acids. CDR3 in amino acids: CASSDQPGGLDTQYF. CDR3 coding DNA: TGTGCCAGCAGCGATCAACCGGGGGGGCTTGATACGCAGTATTTT.